This record concerns one TCR beta chain sequence. Antigen specificity is unknown. Germline V gene sequence: CDR1 MDHEN, CDR2 SYDVKM. This CDR3 spans 15 amino acids. With 2 bases clipped from V and 0 bases from J, the junction kept 4 bases outside the gene matches. The sample comes from a study of PD-1 blockade in classical Hodgkin lymphoma. Whole-study context: It was nivolumab at 3 mg/kg, given intravenously every 2 weeks, that patients received. Study outcomes and limitations: Unlike CD8+ TCR diversity, which did not rise significantly by C4D1, CD4+ TCR diversity did. The study found complete responders had baseline diversity similar to newly diagnosed patients.

There was relapse after autologous stem cell transplantation in every patient, and there was variation in brentuximab vedotin exposure. Purification of CD4+ T cells from thawed PBMCs was performed via magnetic negative selection. Patients reached a best response of complete response, partial response or progressive disease. Method: immunoSEQ multiplex PCR; TCRdb's copy keeps in-frame clones and lacks some. This table holds roughly 4,000 clones, around 87% found once. This clonotype was obtained from a human donor with classical Hodgkin lymphoma. The starting material was CD4+ T cells from blood, obtained at baseline. V gene TRBV28 combines with J gene TRBJ2-7; 7 nucleotides align to TRBD2. CDR3 sequence: CASSLLAVGSYEQYF. The CDR3 DNA follows: TGTGCCAGCAGTTTACTAGCGGTGGGCTCCTACGAGCAGTACTTC.